This T cell receptor (beta chain) comes out of a study of cytomegalovirus exposure and HLA in healthy donors. Study-wide findings and caveats: Highly shared sequence variants in one cluster were likely a sequencing artifact.

Trimming removed 6 bases from V and 3 bases from J; junction bases left unmatched: 11. Per germline, CDR1 SNHLY and CDR2 FYNNEI. This CDR3 comprises 18 residues. Primers for the PCR totalled 60 Vbeta and 13 Jbeta. Method: immunoSEQ multiplex PCR; TCRdb's copy keeps in-frame clones and lacks some. The table includes 200,000 to 250,000 clones, 70% to 85% detected once. For this clone: Its antigen is undetermined.

The clonotype comes from a male donor in good health and CMV-seronegative. Input material: PBMCs. The chain employs TRBV2 and TRBJ2-3; 14 bases align to TRBD2. CDR3 sequence reads: CASSLGLAGGSGTDTQYF. The CDR3, as DNA: TGTGCCAGCAGCCTCGGACTAGCGGGAGGTTCAGGAACAGATACGCAGTATTTT.